The 25 T cell receptor beta chains in this list originate from one sample, sequenced in a study of blood T cell repertoires in COVID-19. The repertoire was sequenced with immunoSEQ multiplex PCR; TCRdb's copy has only in-frame clones and lacks some. The data contain around 76,000 clones, 90% to 95% of them seen just once; the ten biggest clones take up under 6.5%. Material: peripheral blood. The receptors were gathered from a human donor in a cohort sampled during active COVID-19.

J is TRBJ1-2 and V is TRBV18; D might be TRBD1 (6 bases). CDR3 length: 14 residues. V was pared by 4 bases and J by 0 bases, with 9 bases between. Germline V gene sequence: CDR1 KGHSH, CDR2 LQKENI. CDR3 protein: CASSQGQTNYGYTF. DNA for the CDR3: TGTGCCAGCTCACAAGGACAGACTAACTATGGCTACACCTTC.

This chain uses TRBV6-2 or TRBV6-3 with TRBJ1-5; 7 bases are shared with TRBD1. The CDR3 length is 15 residues. Germline CDR1 MNHEY, CDR2 SVGEGT. The V gene end was trimmed by 2 bases and the J gene end by 2 bases; junction bases not matched to a gene: 3. CDR3 loop: CASSYGQVGNQPQHF. The CDR3 coding sequence is TGTGCCAGCAGTTACGGACAGGTTGGCAATCAGCCCCAGCATTTT.

The chain carries TRBV6-5 and TRBJ2-5; no reliable D call. The CDR3 totals 15 residues. Trimming took off 0 bases at V and 2 bases at J, with 10 bases between the two ends. The V gene's germline CDR1 is MNHEY and CDR2 SVGAGI. This CDR3 is CASSYSKPGQETQYF. The CDR3 DNA is TGTGCCAGCAGTTACTCGAAGCCCGGGCAAGAGACCCAGTACTTC.

Here the CDR3 DNA reads TGCGCCAGCAGTCGGGACAGGGGGCTAAGTCTTAGAAATGAGCAGTTCTTC. Its protein is CASSRDRGLSLRNEQFF. J is TRBJ2-1 and V is TRBV4-1, with TRBD1 identical over 12 bases. CDR1 and CDR2 from the germline V gene are MGHRA and YSYEKL. Trimming at V came to 6 bases and at J to 7 bases, leaving 13 bases not matched to a gene. There are 17 residues in the CDR3.

The rearrangement uses TRBV5-6 and TRBJ2-2; D is ambiguous. Trimming shortened V by 4 bases and J by 1 base, and 5 bases separated the two germline ends. The CDR3 covers 13 residues. The V gene's germline CDR1 is SGHDT and CDR2 YYEEEE. The CDR3 DNA reads TGTGCCAGCAGCCCATGGAACACCGGGGAGCTGTTTTTT. This sequence encodes CASSPWNTGELFF.

The chain is built from TRBV27 and TRBJ2-7; 9 nucleotides agree with TRBD1. Germline CDR1 is MNHEY and CDR2 is SMNVEV (reference sequence). The CDR3 totals 13 residues. Unmatched junction bases numbered 11, after V lost 10 bases and J lost 7 bases. The CDR3 is CATTGQGFREQYF. CDR3 in DNA: TGTGCCACCACGGGACAGGGTTTTCGGGAGCAGTACTTC.

Here the CDR3 reads CASGYREGETQYF. The CDR3 nucleotides are TGTGCCAGCGGGTACAGGGAGGGAGAGACCCAGTACTTC. The rearrangement joins TRBV12-3 or TRBV12-4 to TRBJ2-5, with TRBD2 as a possible D gene (7 bases). The V end lost 8 bases, the J end lost 4 bases, and 14 bases lay between the germline ends. The CDR3 is 13 residues long.

The J gene is TRBJ1-2, the V gene TRBV5-5; D gene ambiguous. Trimming took off 0 bases at V and 2 bases at J, with 11 bases between the two ends. Germline CDR1 and CDR2: SGHKS and YYEKEE (reference sequence). This CDR3 is built from 15 residues. CDR3 nucleotides: TGTGCCAGCAGCTTGGGGTACAGCCGAAACTATGGCTACACCTTC. It yields the protein CASSLGYSRNYGYTF.

The chain employs TRBV7-2 and TRBJ1-4, with a weak D call TRBD1 (5 bases). V was trimmed by 2 bases and J by 7 bases, leaving 11 bases between them. Germline assignment: CDR1 SGHTA and CDR2 FQGNSA. CDR3 length: 14 amino acids. This chain's CDR3 is CASSLQFGGEKLFF. The CDR3 DNA is TGTGCCAGCAGCTTACAATTCGGGGGTGAAAAACTGTTTTTT.

The genes are TRBV5-6 and TRBJ1-1, with a weak D call TRBD1 (6 bases). The CDR3 loop spans 14 amino acids. V lost 4 bases to trimming and J lost 4 bases, with 14 bases between them. Germline loops: CDR1 SGHDT, CDR2 YYEEEE. The CDR3 DNA is TGTGCCAGCAGCCAAGGGGGAGTGGGCACTGAAGCTTTCTTT. Translated: CASSQGGVGTEAFF.

In DNA form, the CDR3 reads TGTGCCAGTACCCCAGTGGGACAGAGAAACTATGGCTACACCTTC. Encoded protein: CASTPVGQRNYGYTF. This sequence joins TRBV19 and TRBJ1-2; 7 positions match TRBD1. The CDR3 loop spans 15 amino acids. V shed 7 bases and J 2 bases; nucleotides not matched to a gene: 10. Germline V gene lookup returns CDR1 LNHDA and CDR2 SQIVND (reference sequence).

This clone was detected only once. The chain couples TRBV27 to TRBJ2-7, with 8 bases lining up with TRBD1. The J segment lost 4 bases and the V segment lost 4 bases, leaving 6 bases of the junction unmatched. The CDR3 runs to 14 residues. CDR1 MNHEY and CDR2 SMNVEV come from the germline V gene (reference sequence). The CDR3 DNA sequence: TGTGCCAGCAGTTGGACAGGGCCCCCTTACGAGCAGTACTTC. Translated: CASSWTGPPYEQYF.

The genes are TRBV19 and TRBJ2-3, with D unresolved. The CDR3 contains 14 residues. Germline V gene data show CDR1 as LNHDA and CDR2 as SQIVND (reference sequence). The V end lost 1 base, the J end lost 0 bases, and 5 bases lay between the germline ends. The DNA of the CDR3 is TGTGCCAGTAGTATAGCGGGTAGCACAGATACGCAGTATTTT. Its translation: CASSIAGSTDTQYF.

V gene TRBV28 combines with J gene TRBJ2-7; 10 bases are a match to TRBD1. Germline-derived CDR1 and CDR2 are MDHEN and SYDVKM. This CDR3 contains 15 residues. V gave up 2 bases and J gave up 2 bases; unmatched junction bases: 3. Here the CDR3 reads CASSLRTGGTYEQYF. CDR3 DNA sequence: TGTGCCAGCAGTTTACGGACAGGGGGGACCTACGAGCAGTACTTC.

The chain is built from TRBV7-3 and TRBJ2-3, with TRBD2 matching over 9 bases. Germline CDR1 reads SGHTA; CDR2 reads FQGTGA. The ends lost 6 bases at V and 3 bases at J; junction bases unmatched: 4. The CDR3 consists of 14 residues. The CDR3 here is CASSFSGGTDTQYF. Here the CDR3 DNA reads TGTGCCAGCAGTTTTAGCGGGGGAACAGATACGCAGTATTTT.

The CDR3 sequence is CASRGTNRGNQPQHF. Written as DNA, the CDR3 is TGTGCCAGTAGGGGCACAAACCGTGGGAATCAGCCCCAGCATTTT. The chain carries TRBV19 and TRBJ1-5; D is uncertain. The germline CDR1 and CDR2 sequences are LNHDA and SQIVND (reference sequence). The V and J ends lost 6 bases and 4 bases respectively, with 16 bases between them. The CDR3 is 15 residues long.

The chain has TRBV4-3 and TRBJ2-1, with D possibly being TRBD2 (6 bases). CDR1 LGHNA and CDR2 YSLEER come from the germline V gene. The CDR3 covers 16 residues. The V and J ends lost 8 bases and 3 bases respectively, with 20 bases between them. CDR3 protein: CASAPGSPSVYNEQFF. The CDR3 DNA follows: TGCGCCAGCGCGCCGGGTAGTCCTAGCGTCTACAATGAGCAGTTCTTC.

This sequence joins TRBV7-2 and TRBJ2-7; TRBD1 matches at 11 bases. The CDR3 totals 16 residues. The trim removed 5 bases at V and 7 bases at J, leaving 13 bases unmatched. The V gene's germline CDR1 is SGHTA and CDR2 FQGNSA. The CDR3 DNA reads as TGTGCCAGCAGCCAAATCGGACAGGGGGCAGGTGAAGAGCAGTACTTC. The encoded protein is CASSQIGQGAGEEQYF.

The genes are TRBV5-1 and TRBJ1-3; possibly TRBD1 for D (6 bases). Germline V gene sequence: CDR1 SGHRS, CDR2 YFSETQ. V was clipped by 4 bases and J by 0 bases, with 11 bases between them. The CDR3 spans 15 residues. CDR3 in DNA: TGCGCCAGCAGCATAGGACAGATCTCTGGAAACACCATATATTTT. Protein sequence: CASSIGQISGNTIYF.

The genes are TRBV7-8 and TRBJ1-5; TRBD1 is a possible D gene (5 bases). The CDR3 covers 15 residues. V lost 5 bases and J 1 base, leaving 12 bases between the germline ends. Germline values: CDR1 SGHVS, CDR2 FQNEAQ. This chain's CDR3 is CASSPRVHSNQPQHF. The CDR3, as DNA: TGTGCCAGCAGCCCCAGGGTTCACAGCAATCAGCCCCAGCATTTT.

CDR3: CASSLALGTEYNEQFF. The CDR3 DNA follows: TGTGCCAGCAGCTTAGCGCTGGGGACAGAATACAATGAGCAGTTCTTC. This rearrangement joins TRBV7-2 to TRBJ2-1; 7 bases match TRBD1. Germline V gene sequence: CDR1 SGHTA, CDR2 FQGNSA. There are 16 residues in the CDR3. V shed 0 bases and J 4 bases; nucleotides not matched to a gene: 6.

The chain uses TRBV29-1 and TRBJ2-5, with 7 bases matching TRBD1. CDR1 is SQVTM and CDR2 is ANQGSEA in the germline V gene. This CDR3 is 14 amino acids long. The V and J ends lost 1 base and 1 base, in that order; junction bases with no gene match: 3. CDR3: CSVEARDSQETQYF. The CDR3 DNA follows: TGCAGCGTTGAAGCTCGGGACAGCCAAGAGACCCAGTACTTC.

The CDR3 protein is CASSPGTSLYTDTQYF. Here the CDR3 DNA reads TGTGCCAGCAGCCCAGGGACTAGCCTTTACACAGATACGCAGTATTTT. The chain couples TRBV6-6 to TRBJ2-3, with 9 bases that match TRBD2. The germline gives CDR1 MNHNY, CDR2 SVGAGI (reference sequence). After removal of 6 bases from V and 2 bases from J, the junction contained 9 bases not matched to a gene. The CDR3 covers 16 residues.

The chain has TRBV19 and TRBJ1-2, with a tentative D call TRBD1 (5 bases). The length of the CDR3 is 16 residues. Germline loops: CDR1 LNHDA, CDR2 SQIVND (reference sequence). Trimming pared 1 base from V and 2 bases from J, leaving 14 bases between. CDR3 DNA sequence: TGTGCCAGTAGTATAGGCGGAAAGGGGCCCAACTATGGCTACACCTTC. Encoded protein: CASSIGGKGPNYGYTF.

The chain joins TRBV12-3 or TRBV12-4 to TRBJ2-7; D call uncertain. The CDR3 is 12 residues long. V shed 5 bases and J shed 7 bases, with 12 bases lying between them. The CDR3 DNA sequence: TGTGCCAGCAGTCCCCCCTTAGAGGAGCAGTACTTC. As protein: CASSPPLEEQYF.